Listed below are T cell receptor beta chains from one sample, sequenced in a study of blood T cell repertoires in COVID-19. Some clones are missing from TCRdb's copy, which holds only in-frame ones; the method was immunoSEQ multiplex PCR. The sample lists about 86,000 clones, roughly 84% seen once, with approximately 10% in the top ten. What was sequenced was peripheral blood. The source is a man aged 70 or older with acute or convalescent COVID-19. Both conserved end residues are part of each CDR3. The D gene is left open where the match is weak. Rows give clone size only sometimes, using once, few, many, or a class for an expanded clone.

v_gene: TRBV9; d_gene: TRBD1; abundance: -; j_gene: TRBJ2-1; CDR3nt: TGTGCCAGCAGCGCCTCCGGGACAGGGTACAATGAGCAGTTCTTC; CDR3aa: CASSASGTGYNEQFF
v_gene: TRBV5-1; d_gene: TRBD1; abundance: -; j_gene: TRBJ2-3; CDR3nt: TGCGCCAGCAGCTTCCAGGGGGATGCAGATACGCAGTATTTT; CDR3aa: CASSFQGDADTQYF
v_gene: TRBV5-6; d_gene: -; abundance: -; j_gene: TRBJ2-5; CDR3nt: TGTGCCAGCAGCTTGTACAATCAAGAGACCCAGTACTTC; CDR3aa: CASSLYNQETQYF
v_gene: TRBV15; d_gene: -; abundance: -; j_gene: TRBJ2-1; CDR3nt: TGTGCCACCAGCACGGAGCTGGCAAAGCAGTTCTTC; CDR3aa: CATSTELAKQFF
v_gene: TRBV10-3; d_gene: -; abundance: few; j_gene: TRBJ1-6; CDR3nt: TGTGCCATCAGTGAGGGAGGCAGGCGACATTCACCCCTCCACTTT; CDR3aa: CAISEGGRRHSPLHF
v_gene: TRBV6-5; d_gene: TRBD2; abundance: -; j_gene: TRBJ2-1; CDR3nt: TGTGCCAGCAGTTACGGGACTAGCGGGGGGGCGAATGAGCAGTTCTTC; CDR3aa: CASSYGTSGGANEQFF
v_gene: TRBV7-9; d_gene: TRBD1; abundance: -; j_gene: TRBJ1-6; CDR3nt: TGTGCCAGCAGCTTAGGACAGGGTGATAATTCACCCCTCCACTTT; CDR3aa: CASSLGQGDNSPLHF
v_gene: TRBV4-2; d_gene: -; abundance: -; j_gene: TRBJ1-6; CDR3nt: TGTGCCAGCAGCCCCCGGGGGGGTGATAATTCACCCCTCCACTTT; CDR3aa: CASSPRGGDNSPLHF
v_gene: TRBV12-3/TRBV12-4; d_gene: -; abundance: -; j_gene: TRBJ1-5; CDR3nt: TGTGCCAGCAGTTTACAAGGAGATCAGCCCCAGCATTTT; CDR3aa: CASSLQGDQPQHF
v_gene: TRBV16; d_gene: TRBD2; abundance: -; j_gene: TRBJ2-7; CDR3nt: TGTGCCAGCAGCCAATGGAGGGAGGGCGAGCAGTACTTC; CDR3aa: CASSQWREGEQYF
v_gene: TRBV10-2; d_gene: TRBD1; abundance: -; j_gene: TRBJ2-5; CDR3nt: TGCGCCAGCAGTGCGGGACAGGGCGTAACCCAGTACTTC; CDR3aa: CASSAGQGVTQYF
v_gene: TRBV10-3; d_gene: TRBD1; abundance: -; j_gene: TRBJ1-1; CDR3nt: TGTGCCATCAAGACAGGGAAGGACGCTGAAGCTTTCTTT; CDR3aa: CAIKTGKDAEAFF
v_gene: TRBV7-6; d_gene: -; abundance: -; j_gene: TRBJ2-3; CDR3nt: TGTGCCAGCAGCTTAGAGCATCGAGGTAGCACAGATACGCAGTATTTT; CDR3aa: CASSLEHRGSTDTQYF
v_gene: TRBV5-1; d_gene: TRBD1; abundance: -; j_gene: TRBJ2-2; CDR3nt: TGCGCCAGCAGCTCAGGGACAGGGGGCATCGCCGGGGAGCTGTTTTTT; CDR3aa: CASSSGTGGIAGELFF
v_gene: TRBV5-4; d_gene: -; abundance: few; j_gene: TRBJ1-4; CDR3nt: TGTGCCAGCAGCTCGCGCAGGTCTGGGCCGGCTGGGGAAAAACTGTTTTTT; CDR3aa: CASSSRRSGPAGEKLFF
v_gene: TRBV6-5; d_gene: -; abundance: -; j_gene: TRBJ2-3; CDR3nt: TGTGCCAGCGGGCGGGGCGCAGATACGCAGTATTTT; CDR3aa: CASGRGADTQYF
v_gene: TRBV5-4; d_gene: -; abundance: -; j_gene: TRBJ1-2; CDR3nt: TGTGCCAGCAGCTGGGCAGGCGGCTACACCTTC; CDR3aa: CASSWAGGYTF
v_gene: TRBV18; d_gene: TRBD1; abundance: -; j_gene: TRBJ2-7; CDR3nt: TGTGCCAGCTCAAGGACAGGGGACGAGCAGTACTTC; CDR3aa: CASSRTGDEQYF
v_gene: TRBV5-5; d_gene: -; abundance: once; j_gene: TRBJ2-2; CDR3nt: TGTGCCAGCAGCCCAGGTGGGGGGAGGACCGGGGAGCTGTTTTTT; CDR3aa: CASSPGGGRTGELFF
v_gene: TRBV4-1; d_gene: -; abundance: -; j_gene: TRBJ1-5; CDR3nt: TGCGCCAGCAGCCAAGTTGACTGGGGAGGTCAGCCCCAGCATTTT; CDR3aa: CASSQVDWGGQPQHF
v_gene: TRBV29-1; d_gene: TRBD1; abundance: -; j_gene: TRBJ2-1; CDR3nt: TGCAGCGTTGTCTGGGCAGGGGGTTTGGTAAGTGAGCAGTTCTTC; CDR3aa: CSVVWAGGLVSEQFF
v_gene: TRBV3-1/TRBV3-2; d_gene: TRBD1; abundance: few; j_gene: TRBJ1-5; CDR3nt: TGTGCCAGCTCTAAAGGACAGGGGCGAGGGAGGCCCCAGCATTTT; CDR3aa: CASSKGQGRGRPQHF
v_gene: TRBV11-2; d_gene: -; abundance: few; j_gene: TRBJ1-5; CDR3nt: TGTGCCAGCAGCTTCTCAGACAATCAGCCCCAGCATTTT; CDR3aa: CASSFSDNQPQHF
v_gene: TRBV27; d_gene: -; abundance: -; j_gene: TRBJ1-2; CDR3nt: TGTGCCAGCGGCCCGGTTGGAGGATCCTACGGCTACACCTTC; CDR3aa: CASGPVGGSYGYTF
v_gene: TRBV18; d_gene: -; abundance: -; j_gene: TRBJ1-1; CDR3nt: TGTGCCAGCTCACCGCTAGGGGTGAACACTGAAGCTTTCTTT; CDR3aa: CASSPLGVNTEAFF
v_gene: TRBV3-1/TRBV3-2; d_gene: TRBD1; abundance: -; j_gene: TRBJ2-5; CDR3nt: TGTGCCAGCAGCCAAGACTGGACAGGGAGAGAGACCCAGTACTTC; CDR3aa: CASSQDWTGRETQYF
v_gene: TRBV18; d_gene: -; abundance: -; j_gene: TRBJ2-1; CDR3nt: TGTGCCAGCTCACCACCGTACAGGAGCTCCTACAATGAGCAGTTCTTC; CDR3aa: CASSPPYRSSYNEQFF
v_gene: TRBV5-5; d_gene: -; abundance: -; j_gene: TRBJ2-6; CDR3nt: TGTGCCAGCAGCCGGGGACACGGAATACCCAACTCTGGGGCCAACGTCCTGACTTTC; CDR3aa: CASSRGHGIPNSGANVLTF
v_gene: TRBV13; d_gene: -; abundance: -; j_gene: TRBJ2-1; CDR3nt: TGTGCCAGCAGCCGGACTCAGGCGATTTCCTACAATGAGCAGTTCTTC; CDR3aa: CASSRTQAISYNEQFF
v_gene: TRBV2; d_gene: -; abundance: few; j_gene: TRBJ2-1; CDR3nt: TGTGCCAGCAGTGAATACCGGAGCTCCCACAATGAGCAGTTCTTC; CDR3aa: CASSEYRSSHNEQFF
v_gene: TRBV4-2; d_gene: TRBD1; abundance: -; j_gene: TRBJ1-1; CDR3nt: TGTGCCAGCAGCTCCGCCGGACAGGGATCTGAAGCTTTCTTT; CDR3aa: CASSSAGQGSEAFF
v_gene: TRBV10-2; d_gene: -; abundance: -; j_gene: TRBJ1-5; CDR3nt: TGCGCCAGCAGTGAGGGGGGTGCGGGGAATCAGCCCCAGCATTTT; CDR3aa: CASSEGGAGNQPQHF
v_gene: TRBV5-1; d_gene: TRBD1; abundance: -; j_gene: TRBJ1-4; CDR3nt: TGCGCCAGCAGATCAGGGACAGGGACTGAAAAACTGTTTTTT; CDR3aa: CASRSGTGTEKLFF
v_gene: TRBV2; d_gene: -; abundance: -; j_gene: TRBJ2-5; CDR3nt: TGTGCCAGCAGACCTATGGGGGGGCCTGAAGAGACCCAGTACTTC; CDR3aa: CASRPMGGPEETQYF
v_gene: TRBV5-1; d_gene: TRBD1; abundance: -; j_gene: TRBJ1-1; CDR3nt: TGCGCCAGCAGCCAATCCGGGACAGGGGGCGACGCTTTCTTT; CDR3aa: CASSQSGTGGDAFF
v_gene: TRBV30; d_gene: -; abundance: -; j_gene: TRBJ2-7; CDR3nt: TGTGCCTGGAGTGTACACCCAAGACTGGCCGAGCAGTACTTC; CDR3aa: CAWSVHPRLAEQYF
v_gene: TRBV7-6; d_gene: -; abundance: -; j_gene: TRBJ1-5; CDR3nt: TGTGCCAGCAGCTTGAGCCTTGGTCAGCCCCAGCATTTT; CDR3aa: CASSLSLGQPQHF
v_gene: TRBV19; d_gene: -; abundance: -; j_gene: TRBJ1-5; CDR3nt: TGTGCCAGTAGTATAGATCTGCAGCCCCAGCATTTT; CDR3aa: CASSIDLQPQHF
v_gene: TRBV19; d_gene: TRBD2; abundance: many; j_gene: TRBJ2-1; CDR3nt: TGTGCCAGTAGTTCTAGCGGGGGCCTTTACAATGAGCAGTTCTTC; CDR3aa: CASSSSGGLYNEQFF
v_gene: TRBV27; d_gene: -; abundance: once; j_gene: TRBJ2-1; CDR3nt: TGTGCCAGCAGTTTTAGCGGAGCTTACAATGAGCAGTTCTTC; CDR3aa: CASSFSGAYNEQFF
v_gene: TRBV28; d_gene: TRBD1; abundance: -; j_gene: TRBJ2-1; CDR3nt: TGTGCCAGCAACAGAGACCAGGGGGCCCATGAGCAGTTCTTC; CDR3aa: CASNRDQGAHEQFF
v_gene: TRBV19; d_gene: -; abundance: -; j_gene: TRBJ1-6; CDR3nt: TGTGCCAGTAGTATAAACGGGAATAATTCACCCCTCCACTTT; CDR3aa: CASSINGNNSPLHF
v_gene: TRBV28; d_gene: -; abundance: once; j_gene: TRBJ2-2; CDR3nt: TGTGCCAGCAGTTCCGGAGCCGGGGAGCTGTTTTTT; CDR3aa: CASSSGAGELFF
v_gene: TRBV7-9; d_gene: TRBD1; abundance: few; j_gene: TRBJ1-1; CDR3nt: TGTGCCAGCAGCCCGGGGGACAGGAACACTGAAGCTTTCTTT; CDR3aa: CASSPGDRNTEAFF
v_gene: TRBV12-3/TRBV12-4; d_gene: -; abundance: once; j_gene: TRBJ2-1; CDR3nt: TGTGCCAGCAGTTTAGGTAATCGGGGGAGGAAGTTCTTC; CDR3aa: CASSLGNRGRKFF
v_gene: TRBV23-1; d_gene: -; abundance: -; j_gene: TRBJ1-1; CDR3nt: TGCGCCAGCAGTCAAGAGTTAGAGTCGGACACTGAAGCTTTCTTT; CDR3aa: CASSQELESDTEAFF
v_gene: TRBV28; d_gene: TRBD2; abundance: -; j_gene: TRBJ2-7; CDR3nt: TGTGCCAGCCGGGGGGACCGACCCTACGAGCAGTACTTC; CDR3aa: CASRGDRPYEQYF
v_gene: TRBV28; d_gene: -; abundance: -; j_gene: TRBJ2-2; CDR3nt: TGTGCCGGCAGTGAAACAGGGACCACCGGGGAGCTGTTTTTT; CDR3aa: CAGSETGTTGELFF
v_gene: TRBV18; d_gene: TRBD1; abundance: -; j_gene: TRBJ2-7; CDR3nt: TGTGCCAGCTCACCAGGGACAGCCCACGAGCAGTACTTC; CDR3aa: CASSPGTAHEQYF
v_gene: TRBV11-2; d_gene: -; abundance: -; j_gene: TRBJ1-1; CDR3nt: TGTGCCAGCAGCTCTCACAAGGGAACAGGTACTGAAGCTTTCTTT; CDR3aa: CASSSHKGTGTEAFF
v_gene: TRBV7-6; d_gene: TRBD1; abundance: -; j_gene: TRBJ2-1; CDR3nt: TGTGCCAGCAGCTTGGGACAGTACAATGAGCAGTTCTTC; CDR3aa: CASSLGQYNEQFF
v_gene: TRBV5-4; d_gene: TRBD2; abundance: -; j_gene: TRBJ2-3; CDR3nt: TGTGCCAGCAGCCGTAGCGGGGGGGGCGCAGATACGCAGTATTTT; CDR3aa: CASSRSGGGADTQYF
v_gene: TRBV25-1; d_gene: TRBD2; abundance: -; j_gene: TRBJ2-3; CDR3nt: TGTGCCAGCAGCCCGACTAGCGGATTCGCAGATACGCAGTATTTT; CDR3aa: CASSPTSGFADTQYF
v_gene: TRBV2; d_gene: TRBD1; abundance: -; j_gene: TRBJ1-1; CDR3nt: TGTGCCAGCAGTGATGAAGGGGGCGAGACTGAAGCTTTCTTT; CDR3aa: CASSDEGGETEAFF
v_gene: TRBV28; d_gene: -; abundance: -; j_gene: TRBJ1-2; CDR3nt: TGTGCCAGCAGTCGGTACGATGGCTACACCTTC; CDR3aa: CASSRYDGYTF